The 18 T cell receptor beta chains in this list originate from one sample, sequenced in a study of T cells after yellow fever vaccination. TCRdb used MiXCR to reprocess the 5' RACE reads, holding one entry per CDR3 protein. The sample consists of around 590,000 distinct CDR3 sequences, about 12% of them appearing once. Sequenced here: PBMCs, sampled on the day of the yellow fever booster vaccination. These receptors all come from a man aged 25 to 45 who received the YFV17D yellow fever vaccine.

This clonotype was detected only a few times. The genes are TRBV3-1 and TRBJ2-5; perhaps D is TRBD1 or TRBD2 (6 bases each). The CDR3 has 12 residues. V lost 1 base, J lost 14 bases, and 14 bases lay in between. CDR1 and CDR2 from the germline V gene are LGHDT and YNNKEL (reference sequence). The CDR3 spells CASSQGGTSYYF. CDR3 nucleotides: TGTGCCAGCAGCCAAGGCGGGACATCCTACTACTTC.

The chain has TRBV27 and TRBJ1-2; D possibly corresponds to TRBD1 (5 bases). V lost 5 bases, J lost 3 bases, and 10 bases lay in between. Germline V lookup: CDR1 MNHEY, CDR2 SMNVEV (reference sequence). The length of the CDR3 is 13 residues. The CDR3 DNA reads TGTGCCAGCAGTACCAGACAGCACTATGGCTACACCTTC. This sequence encodes CASSTRQHYGYTF.

This clonotype was seen at least ten times. This chain links TRBV10-2 with TRBJ2-1; TRBD2 matches at 14 bases. The V and J ends lost 6 bases and 6 bases, in that order; junction bases with no gene match: 4. Germline V gene lookup returns CDR1 WSHSY and CDR2 SAAADI. CDR3 length equals 15 residues. The chain's CDR3 is CASRRLAGGPNEQFF. In DNA, the CDR3 is TGCGCCAGCAGGAGACTAGCGGGAGGGCCCAATGAGCAGTTCTTC.

The chain carries TRBV30 and TRBJ1-5; 7 nucleotides align to TRBD1. Germline V gene lookup returns CDR1 GTSNPN and CDR2 SVGIG (reference sequence). J gave up 1 base and V 0 bases, and 6 bases lay outside the gene matches. The CDR3 has 16 amino acids. The CDR3 nucleotides are TGTGCCTGGAGTGTACTGGGCAGGGGGAGCAATCAGCCCCAGCATTTT. Its protein product is CAWSVLGRGSNQPQHF.

The chain employs TRBV18 and TRBJ2-3; no clear D gene. This CDR3 spans 13 amino acids. V gave up 3 bases and J gave up 4 bases, with 8 bases separating them. Germline V lookup: CDR1 KGHSH, CDR2 LQKENI. CDR3 loop: CASSPSVPDTQYF. In DNA, the CDR3 is TGTGCCAGCTCACCTTCCGTGCCAGATACGCAGTATTTT.

This chain joins TRBV6-1 and TRBJ1-2; D unresolved. Trimming shortened V by 6 bases and J by 4 bases, and 12 bases separated the two germline ends. Germline values: CDR1 MNHNS, CDR2 SASEGT. This CDR3 region has 13 residues. CDR3 in amino acids: CASRGTESYGYTF. The CDR3 DNA is TGTGCCAGCAGAGGCACAGAATCCTATGGCTACACCTTC.

V is TRBV5-1 and J is TRBJ2-7; D gene ambiguous. V was shortened by 4 bases and J by 0 bases, with 8 bases between the two germline ends. The CDR3 covers 13 residues. From germline, CDR1 is SGHRS and CDR2 YFSETQ. The CDR3 sequence: CASSPAISYEQYF. The DNA for the CDR3 is TGCGCCAGCAGCCCGGCGATCTCCTACGAGCAGTACTTC.

The J gene is TRBJ2-7, the V gene TRBV9; D gene unclear. The CDR3 is made up of 13 amino acids. Deletions cut 0 bases from V and 2 bases from J, with 6 bases between. Germline CDR1 and CDR2: SGDLS and YYNGEE. CDR3 nucleotides: TGTGCCAGCAGCGTAGGCGAGGCCTACGAGCAGTACTTC. Residues: CASSVGEAYEQYF.

This clonotype was recorded a few times. This chain's CDR3 is CASSLYAGRKNSPLHF. CDR3 in DNA: TGTGCCAGCAGCTTGTATGCGGGACGTAAAAATTCACCCCTCCACTTT. V gene TRBV7-9 combines with J gene TRBJ1-6; weak D call: TRBD1 (5 bases). Germline V gives CDR1 SEHNR, CDR2 FQNEAQ (reference sequence). The ends were cut back, 3 bases at V and 7 bases at J, with 16 bases in the middle. The CDR3 has 16 amino acids.

The gene calls are TRBV9 and TRBJ2-1; D remains ambiguous. The germline gives CDR1 SGDLS, CDR2 YYNGEE. The CDR3 covers 15 residues. The germline V and J ends were trimmed by 4 bases and 2 bases, with 13 bases remaining between them. The CDR3 DNA reads TGTGCCAGCAGCCCAAGTGGCCCCACCTACAATGAGCAGTTCTTC. Its protein is CASSPSGPTYNEQFF.

V usage is TRBV5-1 and J usage is TRBJ2-1; D perhaps matches TRBD2 (5 bases). Trimming cost V 0 bases and J 5 bases, with 15 bases left between them. This CDR3 has 16 amino acids. The germline V gene has CDR1 SGHRS and CDR2 YFSETQ. CDR3: CASSLAGVELDNEQFF. The CDR3 DNA reads TGCGCCAGCAGCTTGGCCGGGGTGGAGTTGGACAATGAGCAGTTCTTC.

The sample holds a few counts of this clonotype. The rearrangement joins TRBV3-1 to TRBJ2-1; 8 bases line up with TRBD2. The V segment lost 4 bases and the J segment 6 bases; nucleotides outside the gene matches: 14. Germline CDR1 and CDR2: LGHDT and YNNKEL (reference sequence). The CDR3 loop spans 17 amino acids. The chain's CDR3 is CASSLSRAGGRGNEQFF. The CDR3 DNA reads as TGTGCCAGCAGCCTAAGCCGCGCGGGGGGTAGGGGCAATGAGCAGTTCTTC.

V is TRBV5-5 and J is TRBJ2-5; either TRBD1 or TRBD2 may fit D (6 bases each). Trimming stripped 4 bases from V and 6 bases from J, with 19 bases between. Germline-derived CDR1 and CDR2 are SGHKS and YYEKEE (reference sequence). This CDR3 comprises 15 residues. The CDR3 reads CASSPGGGTEKTQYF. The DNA of the CDR3 is TGTGCCAGCAGCCCAGGAGGGGGGACCGAAAAGACCCAGTACTTC. Filled out from reference TRBV5-5 and TRBJ2-5, the complete variable domain reads DAGVTQSPTHLIKTRGQQVTLRCSPISGHKSVSWYQQVLGQGPQFIFQYYEKEERGRGNFPDRFSARQFPNYSSELNVNALLLGDSALYLCASSPGGGTEKTQYFGPGTRLLVL.

This clonotype occurred a few times. V gene TRBV20-1 combines with J gene TRBJ2-1; 14 nucleotides match TRBD2. Trimming at V came to 6 bases and at J to 15 bases, leaving 19 bases not matched to a gene. The CDR3 is made up of 16 amino acids. Germline V lookup: CDR1 DFQATT, CDR2 SNEGSKA (reference sequence). The CDR3 loop is CSAGSGLAGAVMPRFF. In DNA form, the CDR3 reads TGCAGTGCCGGATCGGGACTAGCGGGAGCCGTTATGCCCCGGTTCTTC.

The J gene is TRBJ2-1, the V gene TRBV6-4, with 11 bases fitting TRBD2. Per germline, CDR1 MRHNA and CDR2 SNTAGT. The CDR3 is 15 residues long. The ends lost 6 bases at V and 9 bases at J; junction bases unmatched: 10. CDR3 sequence (DNA): TGTGCCAGCAGGGATAGCGGGAGGGTCGAACCTGAGCAGTTCTTC. Translated: CASRDSGRVEPEQFF.

The chain uses TRBV19 and TRBJ2-2; 9 nucleotides agree with TRBD2. Germline V gene data show CDR1 as LNHDA and CDR2 as SQIVND (reference sequence). The CDR3 spans 17 residues. J lost 0 bases, V lost 5 bases, and 7 bases had no gene match. CDR3 nucleotides: TGTGCCAGTAGTGCCATGACTAGCGGTACGAACACCGGGGAGCTGTTTTTT. This sequence encodes CASSAMTSGTNTGELFF.

This chain joins TRBV29-1 and TRBJ2-7, with D unclear. The CDR3 totals 10 residues. The V gene's germline CDR1 is SQVTM and CDR2 ANQGSEA. V lost 4 bases, J lost 2 bases, and 3 bases lay in between. The CDR3 nucleotides are TGCAGCGTTGGAACCTACGAGCAGTACTTC. Translation gives CSVGTYEQYF.

The gene calls are TRBV7-9 and TRBJ2-3, with TRBD2 matching 8 bases. This CDR3 is 14 amino acids long. In germline, CDR1 is SEHNR, CDR2 FQNEAQ (reference sequence). The V gene end was trimmed by 4 bases and the J gene end by 4 bases; junction bases not matched to a gene: 4. CDR3 region: CASSSFGRADTQYF. DNA for the CDR3: TGTGCCAGCAGCTCGTTCGGGAGGGCAGATACGCAGTATTTT.